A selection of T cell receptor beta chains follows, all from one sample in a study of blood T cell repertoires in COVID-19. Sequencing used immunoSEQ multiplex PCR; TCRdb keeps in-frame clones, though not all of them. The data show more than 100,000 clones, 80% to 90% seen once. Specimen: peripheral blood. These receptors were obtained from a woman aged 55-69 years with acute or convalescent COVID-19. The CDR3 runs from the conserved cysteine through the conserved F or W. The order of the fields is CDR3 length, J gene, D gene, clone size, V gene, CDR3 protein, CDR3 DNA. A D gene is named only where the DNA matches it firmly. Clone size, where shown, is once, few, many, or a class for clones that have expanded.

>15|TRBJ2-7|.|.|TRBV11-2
CASSLSHRWIDEQYF
TGTGCCAGCAGCTTATCTCACAGGTGGATCGACGAGCAGTACTTC
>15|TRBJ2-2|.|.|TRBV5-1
CASSSQGIETGELFF
TGCGCCAGCAGCTCCCAGGGTATCGAGACCGGGGAGCTGTTTTTT
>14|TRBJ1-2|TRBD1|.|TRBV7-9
CASSFLTGGDGYTF
TGTGCCAGCAGCTTTTTAACAGGGGGGGATGGCTACACCTTC
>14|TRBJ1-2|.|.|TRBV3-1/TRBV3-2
CASRNTPEDYGYTF
TGTGCCAGCAGGAACACGCCCGAAGACTATGGCTACACCTTC
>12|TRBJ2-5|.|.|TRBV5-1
CASRPDSRTQYF
TGCGCCAGCAGACCGGACAGTCGGACACAGTACTTC
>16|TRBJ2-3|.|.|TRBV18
CASSPASPDTTDTQYF
TGTGCCAGCTCACCAGCCAGCCCGGACACGACAGATACGCAGTATTTT
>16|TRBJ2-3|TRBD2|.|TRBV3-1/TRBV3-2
CASSQFGGSTADTQYF
TGTGCCAGCAGCCAATTCGGGGGGTCCACGGCAGATACGCAGTATTTT
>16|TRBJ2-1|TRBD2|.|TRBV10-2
CASSVRAGGDYNEQFF
TGCGCCAGCAGTGTTCGAGCGGGAGGGGACTACAATGAGCAGTTCTTC
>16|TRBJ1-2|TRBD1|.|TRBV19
CASNTGTATSSYGYTF
TGTGCCAGTAACACCGGGACAGCTACATCCTCCTATGGCTACACCTTC
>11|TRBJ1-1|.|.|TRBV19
CASTDNTEAFF
TGTGCCAGTACAGATAACACTGAAGCTTTCTTT
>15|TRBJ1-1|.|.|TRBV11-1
CASSLGRRWNTEAFF
TGTGCCAGCAGCTTAGGTCGCCGGTGGAACACTGAAGCTTTCTTT
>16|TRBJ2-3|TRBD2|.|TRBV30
CAWSVRTSGRGGTQYF
TGTGCCTGGAGTGTACGTACTAGCGGGAGAGGGGGGACGCAGTATTTT
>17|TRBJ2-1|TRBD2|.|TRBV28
CASSLSPPTGGSDEQFF
TGTGCCAGCAGTCTAAGCCCCCCGACGGGGGGAAGCGATGAGCAGTTCTTC
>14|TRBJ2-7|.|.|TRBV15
CATSRDDGAYEQYF
TGTGCCACCAGCAGAGATGACGGAGCCTACGAGCAGTACTTC
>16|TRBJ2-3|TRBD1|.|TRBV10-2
CASTEGAGAYTDTQYF
TGCGCCAGCACCGAGGGGGCAGGGGCGTACACAGATACGCAGTATTTT
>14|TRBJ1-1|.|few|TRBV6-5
CASSYKTGNTEAFF
TGTGCCAGCAGTTACAAGACAGGGAACACTGAAGCTTTCTTT
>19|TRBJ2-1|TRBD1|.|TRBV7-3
CASSSVPGQGPSSYNEQFF
TGTGCCAGCAGCTCGGTCCCGGGACAGGGTCCAAGCTCCTACAATGAGCAGTTCTTC
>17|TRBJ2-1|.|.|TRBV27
CASSPKSLASSYNEQFF
TGTGCCAGCAGTCCAAAATCCCTAGCCTCATCCTACAATGAGCAGTTCTTC
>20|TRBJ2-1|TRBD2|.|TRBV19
CASRPGLAGGRSSSYNEQFF
TGTGCCAGTAGACCGGGACTAGCGGGAGGCCGTTCGAGCTCCTACAATGAGCAGTTCTTC
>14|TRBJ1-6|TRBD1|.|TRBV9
CASSVAGQNSPLHF
TGTGCCAGCAGCGTAGCGGGACAGAATTCACCCCTCCACTTT
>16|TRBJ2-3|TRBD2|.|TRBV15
CATSTGTSGTTDTQYF
TGTGCCACCAGCACCGGGACTAGCGGGACAACAGATACGCAGTATTTT
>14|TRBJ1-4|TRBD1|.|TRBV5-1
CASSSGQGGEKLFF
TGCGCCAGCAGCTCGGGACAGGGTGGTGAAAAACTGTTTTTT
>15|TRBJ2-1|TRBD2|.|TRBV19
CASSITSGPYNEQFF
TGTGCCAGTAGTATCACTAGCGGCCCTTACAATGAGCAGTTCTTC
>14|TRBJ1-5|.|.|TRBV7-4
CANGFGGGSQPQHF
TGTGCCAACGGTTTTGGGGGCGGGAGTCAGCCCCAGCATTTT
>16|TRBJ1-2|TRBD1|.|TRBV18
CASSPPSQGVGNGYTF
TGTGCCAGCTCACCCCCCTCCCAGGGGGTCGGGAATGGCTACACCTTC
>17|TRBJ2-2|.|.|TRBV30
CAWSLVGGTVNTGELFF
TGTGCCTGGAGTTTGGTAGGAGGGACAGTGAACACCGGGGAGCTGTTTTTT
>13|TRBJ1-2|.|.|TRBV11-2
CASSLGSDYGYTF
TGTGCCAGCAGCTTAGGGTCAGATTATGGCTACACCTTC
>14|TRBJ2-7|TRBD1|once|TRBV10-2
CASSAGQGTYEQYF
TGCGCCAGCAGTGCGGGACAGGGCACCTACGAGCAGTACTTC
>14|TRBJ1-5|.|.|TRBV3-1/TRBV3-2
CASSQEASNQPQHF
TGTGCCAGCAGCCAAGAAGCTAGCAATCAGCCCCAGCATTTT
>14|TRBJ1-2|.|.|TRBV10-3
CAISTLSGGYGYTF
TGTGCCATCAGTACACTCTCGGGAGGCTATGGCTACACCTTC
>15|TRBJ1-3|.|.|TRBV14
CASSPPGGPGNTIYF
TGTGCCAGCAGCCCCCCGGGGGGGCCCGGAAACACCATATATTTT
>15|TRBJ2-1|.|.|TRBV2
CASKLTLRGINEQFF
TGTGCCAGCAAACTGACCCTTAGGGGGATCAATGAGCAGTTCTTC
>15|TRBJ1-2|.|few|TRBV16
CASSPPGGTGGGYTF
TGTGCCAGCAGCCCCCCCGGCGGAACGGGGGGTGGCTACACCTTC
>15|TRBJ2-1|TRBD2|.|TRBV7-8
CASSSKRGVYNEQFF
TGTGCCAGCAGCTCTAAGCGGGGGGTATACAATGAGCAGTTCTTC
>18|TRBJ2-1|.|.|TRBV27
CASSIWDRVKREVTEQFF
TGTGCCAGCAGTATCTGGGACAGGGTAAAGCGGGAGGTCACTGAGCAGTTCTTC
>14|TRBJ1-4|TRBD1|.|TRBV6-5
CASSSGGADEKLFF
TGTGCCAGCAGCTCAGGGGGCGCCGATGAAAAACTGTTTTTT
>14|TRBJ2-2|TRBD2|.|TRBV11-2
CASRWAGDTGELFF
TGTGCCAGCAGGTGGGCGGGGGACACCGGGGAGCTGTTTTTT
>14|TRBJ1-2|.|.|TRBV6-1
CASREGQGGYGYTF
TGTGCCAGCAGAGAAGGGCAGGGCGGCTATGGCTACACCTTC
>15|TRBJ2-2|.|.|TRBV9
CASSVENRVTGELFF
TGTGCCAGCAGCGTGGAAAACAGGGTCACCGGGGAGCTGTTTTTT
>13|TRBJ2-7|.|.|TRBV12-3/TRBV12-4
CASSFSGSYEQYF
TGTGCCAGCAGTTTTAGCGGCTCCTACGAGCAGTACTTC
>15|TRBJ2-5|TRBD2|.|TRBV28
CASGTSGAFQETQYF
TGTGCCAGCGGTACTAGCGGTGCGTTCCAAGAGACCCAGTACTTC
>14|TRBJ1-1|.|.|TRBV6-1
CASSEGPANTEAFF
TGTGCCAGCAGTGAGGGCCCGGCGAACACTGAAGCTTTCTTT
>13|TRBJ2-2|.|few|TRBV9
CASRGQNTGELFF
TGTGCCAGCAGGGGGCAGAACACCGGGGAGCTGTTTTTT
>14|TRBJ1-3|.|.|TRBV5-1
CASSLSGVENTIYF
TGCGCCAGCAGCTTGTCAGGGGTGGAAAACACCATATATTTT
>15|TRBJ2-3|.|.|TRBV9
CASSVVPGGTDTQYF
TGTGCCAGCAGCGTAGTTCCGGGAGGCACAGATACGCAGTATTTT
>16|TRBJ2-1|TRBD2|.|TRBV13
CASSPRTSGSFNEQFF
TGTGCCAGCAGTCCCCGGACTAGCGGGAGCTTCAATGAGCAGTTCTTC
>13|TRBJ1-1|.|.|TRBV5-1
CASSTDGNTEAFF
TGCGCCAGCAGCACAGACGGGAACACTGAAGCTTTCTTT
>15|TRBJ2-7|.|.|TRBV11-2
CASSLGGALSYEQYF
TGTGCCAGCAGCTTAGGGGGAGCGCTCTCCTACGAGCAGTACTTC
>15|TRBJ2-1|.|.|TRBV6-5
CASSSVGHNYNEQFF
TGTGCCAGCAGTTCCGTGGGACACAACTACAATGAGCAGTTCTTC
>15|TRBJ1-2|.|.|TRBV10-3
CAISESDSGTYGYTF
TGTGCCATCAGTGAGTCCGACAGCGGGACCTATGGCTACACCTTC
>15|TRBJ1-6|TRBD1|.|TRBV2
CASILKGTEGSPLHF
TGTGCCAGCATTCTCAAAGGGACAGAGGGATCACCCCTCCACTTT
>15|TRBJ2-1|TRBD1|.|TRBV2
CASSALRGRGNEQFF
TGTGCCAGCAGCGCCCTCCGGGGCAGGGGGAATGAGCAGTTCTTC
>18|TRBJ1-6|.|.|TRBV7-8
CASSLLPGMSSYNSPLHF
TGTGCCAGCAGCTTATTGCCAGGGATGAGCTCCTATAATTCACCCCTCCACTTT
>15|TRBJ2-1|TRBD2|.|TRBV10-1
CASSTSGRARNEQFF
TGCGCCAGCAGTACAAGCGGGAGGGCCAGAAATGAGCAGTTCTTC
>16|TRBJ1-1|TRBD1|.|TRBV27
CASSLSRQGRSGVAFF
TGTGCCAGCAGTTTATCGAGACAGGGGAGGTCGGGGGTAGCTTTCTTT
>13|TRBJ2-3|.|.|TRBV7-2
CASSSSGSMSQYF
TGTGCCAGCAGCTCCTCCGGGAGCATGTCGCAGTATTTT
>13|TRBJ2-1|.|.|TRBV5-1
CASSLSPRSEQFF
TGCGCCAGCAGCTTGTCCCCCCGGAGTGAGCAGTTCTTC